The subject of this entry is one T cell receptor (beta chain). Frequency indicates this clonotype is medium-sized (0.01 to 0.1%); no count is kept. The target of this receptor is not known. Sequencing instrument: Illumina MiSeq. The reads went through TCRdb reprocessing, and each CDR3 protein sequence gets one entry with no DNA. The sample table gives approximately 1,500 distinct CDR3 sequences. The ten largest clonotypes hold 13% to 15% of the sample. The data are from a study of diagnostic markers for celiac disease (dated by TCRdb to about 2020). The germline V gene provides CDR1 SGHAT and CDR2 FQNNGV. The CDR3 measures 14 amino acids from cysteine to phenylalanine. Only the protein sequence is given.

Rearrangement joined TRBV11-2 to TRBJ1-4; there is no DNA to check the TCRdb D call of TRBD1. Sequencing was carried out using either unsorted cells or a sorted T cell fraction (not recorded which). The clonotype was recovered from a human donor. The CDR3 amino acid sequence is: CASSPRGLGEKLFF.